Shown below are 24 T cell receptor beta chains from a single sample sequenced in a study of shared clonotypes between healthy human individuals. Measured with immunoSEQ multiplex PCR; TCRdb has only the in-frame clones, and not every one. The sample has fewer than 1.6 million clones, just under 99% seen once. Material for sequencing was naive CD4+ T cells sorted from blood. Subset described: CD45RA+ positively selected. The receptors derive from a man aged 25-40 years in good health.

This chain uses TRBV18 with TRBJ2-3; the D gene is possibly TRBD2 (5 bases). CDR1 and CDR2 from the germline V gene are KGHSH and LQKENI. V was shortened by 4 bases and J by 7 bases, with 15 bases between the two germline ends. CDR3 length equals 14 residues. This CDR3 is CASSLDGRINTQYF. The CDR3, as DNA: TGTGCCAGCTCACTGGATGGGAGAATAAATACGCAGTATTTT.

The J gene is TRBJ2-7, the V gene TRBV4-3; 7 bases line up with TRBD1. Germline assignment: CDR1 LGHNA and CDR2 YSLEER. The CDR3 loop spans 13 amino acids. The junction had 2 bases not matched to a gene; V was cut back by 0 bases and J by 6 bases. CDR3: CASSQERGLEQYF. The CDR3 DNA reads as TGCGCCAGCAGCCAAGAAAGGGGGCTCGAGCAGTACTTC.

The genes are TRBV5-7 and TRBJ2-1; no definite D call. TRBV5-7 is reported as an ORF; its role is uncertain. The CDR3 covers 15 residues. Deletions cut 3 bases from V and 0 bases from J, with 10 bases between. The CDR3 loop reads CASSYDGFSYNEQFF. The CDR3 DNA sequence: TGTGCCAGCAGCTACGATGGCTTCTCCTACAATGAGCAGTTCTTC.

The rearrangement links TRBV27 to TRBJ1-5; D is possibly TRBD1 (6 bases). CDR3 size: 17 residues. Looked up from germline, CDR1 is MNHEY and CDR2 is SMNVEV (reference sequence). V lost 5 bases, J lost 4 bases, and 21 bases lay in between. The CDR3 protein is CASSPLGGRFLNQPQHF. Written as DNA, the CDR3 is TGTGCCAGCAGTCCTTTGGGGGGGCGCTTCTTAAATCAGCCCCAGCATTTT.

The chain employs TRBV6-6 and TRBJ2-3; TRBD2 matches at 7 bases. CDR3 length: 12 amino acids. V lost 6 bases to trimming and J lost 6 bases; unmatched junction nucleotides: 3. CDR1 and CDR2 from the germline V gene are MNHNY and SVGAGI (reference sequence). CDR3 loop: CASSGRRDTQYF. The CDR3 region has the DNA TGTGCCAGCAGCGGGAGGCGTGATACGCAGTATTTT.

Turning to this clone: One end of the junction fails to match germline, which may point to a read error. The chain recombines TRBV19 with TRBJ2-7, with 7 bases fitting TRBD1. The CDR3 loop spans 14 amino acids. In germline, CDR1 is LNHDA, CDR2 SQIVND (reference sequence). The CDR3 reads CASSLEGASYEQYF. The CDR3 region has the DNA TGTGCCAGTAGTTTAGAGGGGGCTTCCTACGAGCAGTACTTC. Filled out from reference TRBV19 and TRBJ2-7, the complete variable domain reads DGGITQSPKYLFRKEGQNVTLSCEQNLNHDAMYWYRQDPGQGLRLIYYSQIVNDFQKGDIAEGYSVSREKKESFPLTVTSAQKNPTAFYLCASSLEGASYEQYFGPGTRLTVT.

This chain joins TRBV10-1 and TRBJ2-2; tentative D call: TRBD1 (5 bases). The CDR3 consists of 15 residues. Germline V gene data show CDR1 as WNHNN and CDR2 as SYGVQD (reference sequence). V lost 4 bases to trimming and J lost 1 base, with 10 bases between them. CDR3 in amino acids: CASSVDSRNTGELFF. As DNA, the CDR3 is TGCGCCAGCAGTGTCGACAGCCGGAACACCGGGGAGCTGTTTTTT.

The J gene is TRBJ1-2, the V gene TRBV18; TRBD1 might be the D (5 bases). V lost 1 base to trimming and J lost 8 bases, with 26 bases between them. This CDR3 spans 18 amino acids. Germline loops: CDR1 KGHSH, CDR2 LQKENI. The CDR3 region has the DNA TGTGCCAGCTCACCACAGGGGCCAGGAGTTGACTCGCAGTCAGGCTACACCTTC. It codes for CASSPQGPGVDSQSGYTF.

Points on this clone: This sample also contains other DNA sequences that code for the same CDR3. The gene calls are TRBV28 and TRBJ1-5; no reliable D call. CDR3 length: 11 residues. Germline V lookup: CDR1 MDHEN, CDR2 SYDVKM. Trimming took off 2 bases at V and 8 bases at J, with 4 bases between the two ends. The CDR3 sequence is CASSLREPQHF. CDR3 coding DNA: TGTGCCAGCAGTTTAAGGGAGCCCCAGCATTTT.

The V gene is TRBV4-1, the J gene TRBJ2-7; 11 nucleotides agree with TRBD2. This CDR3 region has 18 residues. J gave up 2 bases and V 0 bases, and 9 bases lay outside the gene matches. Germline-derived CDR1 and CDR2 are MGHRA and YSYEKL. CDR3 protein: CASSQDRASGRIAYEQYF. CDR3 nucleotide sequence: TGCGCCAGCAGCCAAGATCGAGCTAGCGGGAGGATAGCCTACGAGCAGTACTTC.

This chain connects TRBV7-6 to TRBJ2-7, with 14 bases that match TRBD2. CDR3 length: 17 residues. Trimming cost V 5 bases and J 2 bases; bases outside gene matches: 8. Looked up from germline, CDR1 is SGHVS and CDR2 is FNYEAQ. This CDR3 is CASSTTTGLAGAYEQYF. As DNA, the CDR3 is TGTGCCAGCAGCACTACGACGGGACTAGCGGGAGCCTACGAGCAGTACTTC.

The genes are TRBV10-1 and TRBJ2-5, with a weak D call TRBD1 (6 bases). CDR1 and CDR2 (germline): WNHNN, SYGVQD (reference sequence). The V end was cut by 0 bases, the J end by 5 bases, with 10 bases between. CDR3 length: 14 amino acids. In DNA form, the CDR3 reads TGCGCCAGCAGTGAGTCCTACAGGGCTGAGACCCAGTACTTC. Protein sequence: CASSESYRAETQYF.

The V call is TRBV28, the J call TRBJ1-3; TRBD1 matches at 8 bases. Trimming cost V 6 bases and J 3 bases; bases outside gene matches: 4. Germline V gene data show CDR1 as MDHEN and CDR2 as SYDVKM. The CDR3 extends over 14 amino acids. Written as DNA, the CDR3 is TGTGCCAGCAGCGGACAGGGAGATGGAAACACCATATATTTT. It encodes CASSGQGDGNTIYF.

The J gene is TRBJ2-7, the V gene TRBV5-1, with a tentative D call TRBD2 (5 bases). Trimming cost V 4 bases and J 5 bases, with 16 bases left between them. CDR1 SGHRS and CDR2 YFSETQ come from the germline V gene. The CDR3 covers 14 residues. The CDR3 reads CASSPLSGRDEQYF. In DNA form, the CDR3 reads TGCGCCAGCAGCCCACTCAGCGGCCGGGACGAGCAGTACTTC.

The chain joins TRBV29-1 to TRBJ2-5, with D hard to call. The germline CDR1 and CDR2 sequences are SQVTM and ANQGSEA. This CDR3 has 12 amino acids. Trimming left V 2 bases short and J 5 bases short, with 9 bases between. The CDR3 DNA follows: TGCAGCGTTGAAAGGGCAGCGGAGACCCAGTACTTC. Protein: CSVERAAETQYF.

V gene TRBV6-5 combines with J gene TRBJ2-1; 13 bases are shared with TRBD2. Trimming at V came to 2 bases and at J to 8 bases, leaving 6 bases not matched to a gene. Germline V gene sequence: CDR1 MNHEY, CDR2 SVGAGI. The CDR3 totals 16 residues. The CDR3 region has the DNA TGTGCCAGCAGTTACCGAGGGACTAGCGGGGCCTATGAGCAGTTCTTC. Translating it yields CASSYRGTSGAYEQFF.

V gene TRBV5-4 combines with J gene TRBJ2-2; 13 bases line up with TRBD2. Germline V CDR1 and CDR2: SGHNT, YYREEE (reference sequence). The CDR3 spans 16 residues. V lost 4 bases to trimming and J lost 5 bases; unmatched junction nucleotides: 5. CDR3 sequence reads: CASSVTSGRGTGELFF. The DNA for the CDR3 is TGTGCCAGCAGCGTTACTAGCGGGAGGGGTACCGGGGAGCTGTTTTTT. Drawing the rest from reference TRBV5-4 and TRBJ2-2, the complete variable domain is ETGVTQSPTHLIKTRGQQVTLRCSSQSGHNTVSWYQQALGQGPQFIFQYYREEENGRGNFPPRFSGLQFPNYSSELNVNALELDDSALYLCASSVTSGRGTGELFFGEGSRLTVL.

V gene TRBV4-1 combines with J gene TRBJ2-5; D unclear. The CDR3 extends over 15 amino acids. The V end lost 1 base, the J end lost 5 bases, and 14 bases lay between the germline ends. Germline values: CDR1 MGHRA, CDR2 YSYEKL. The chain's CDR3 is CASSQGLVTWETQYF. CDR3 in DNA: TGCGCCAGCAGCCAAGGGCTCGTTACATGGGAGACCCAGTACTTC.

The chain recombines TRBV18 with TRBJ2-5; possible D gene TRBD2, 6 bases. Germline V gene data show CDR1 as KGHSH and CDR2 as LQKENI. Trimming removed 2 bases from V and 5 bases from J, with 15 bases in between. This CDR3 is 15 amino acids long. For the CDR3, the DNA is TGTGCCAGCTCACCATATGACGGAGGGAGGGAGACCCAGTACTTC. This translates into CASSPYDGGRETQYF.

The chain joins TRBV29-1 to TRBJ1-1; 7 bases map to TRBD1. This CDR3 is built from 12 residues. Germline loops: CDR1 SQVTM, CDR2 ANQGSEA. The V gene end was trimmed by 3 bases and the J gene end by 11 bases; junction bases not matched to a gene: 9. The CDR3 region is CSVDLAQGTAFF. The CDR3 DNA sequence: TGCAGCGTTGATTTAGCACAGGGGACGGCTTTCTTT.

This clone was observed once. The CDR3 DNA follows: TGTGCCAGCTCACCAGTTGAAGGTGGGACTGAAGCTTTCTTT. Translated, it gives CASSPVEGGTEAFF. This chain connects TRBV18 to TRBJ1-1; D is ambiguous. Trimming stripped 2 bases from V and 5 bases from J, with 12 bases between. The CDR3 length is 14 residues. Germline lookup yields CDR1 KGHSH and CDR2 LQKENI.

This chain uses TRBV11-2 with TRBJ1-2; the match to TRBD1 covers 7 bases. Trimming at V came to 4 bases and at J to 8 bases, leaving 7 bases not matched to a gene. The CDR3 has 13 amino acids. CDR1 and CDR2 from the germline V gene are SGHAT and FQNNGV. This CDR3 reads CASSSAGGNGYTF. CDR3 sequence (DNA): TGTGCCAGCAGCTCCGCAGGGGGAAACGGCTACACCTTC.

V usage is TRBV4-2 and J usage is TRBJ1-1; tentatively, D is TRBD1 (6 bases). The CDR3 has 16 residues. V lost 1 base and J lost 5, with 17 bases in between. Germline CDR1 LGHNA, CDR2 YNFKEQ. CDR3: CASSQVGGQGSTEAFF. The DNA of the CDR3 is TGTGCCAGCAGCCAAGTCGGGGGGCAGGGGAGTACTGAAGCTTTCTTT.

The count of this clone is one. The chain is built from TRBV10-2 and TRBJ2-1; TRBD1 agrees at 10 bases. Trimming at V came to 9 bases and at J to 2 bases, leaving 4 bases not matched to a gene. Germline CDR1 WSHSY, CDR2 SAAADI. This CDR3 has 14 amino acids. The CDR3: CASRDRGTYNEQFF. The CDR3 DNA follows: TGCGCCAGTCGGGACAGGGGTACCTACAATGAGCAGTTCTTC.